This is a list of T cell receptor beta chains from one sample in a study of T cell repertoires and HLA-DP antigens. Some clones are missing from TCRdb's copy, which holds only in-frame ones; the method was immunoSEQ multiplex PCR. The sample has about 73,000 clones, around 80% seen once; the top ten hold roughly 1.4%. No cognate antigen is known for these TCRs. The sequenced material came from CD4+ T cells from PBMCs. Every receptor here comes from a man aged 55-75 years in good health and CMV-seronegative. Each CDR3 is given with its conserved first and last residue. A D gene is named only where the DNA matches it firmly. A clone size is listed for some rows: how often the clone was seen (once, few, many), or a class if it is expanded.

D: -
size: -
J: TRBJ2-1
V: TRBV5-1
DNA: TGCGCCAGCAGCTCGCTCGGGACGCTGGGCGATGAGCAGTTCTTC
CDR3: CASSSLGTLGDEQFF

D: TRBD2
size: -
J: TRBJ2-1
V: TRBV6-6
DNA: TGTGCCAGCAGTTTCCCTACGGGAGGAGCCGTCAATGAGCAGTTCTTC
CDR3: CASSFPTGGAVNEQFF

D: TRBD2
size: -
J: TRBJ2-3
V: TRBV9
DNA: TGTGCCAGCAGTAGGAGCGCCCAGACTAGCGCCCCCGAAGATACGCAGTATTTT
CDR3: CASSRSAQTSAPEDTQYF

D: TRBD2
size: -
J: TRBJ2-1
V: TRBV15
DNA: TGTGCCACCAGCCACGGACTAGCGGGAGTTGGCAATGAGCAGTTCTTC
CDR3: CATSHGLAGVGNEQFF

D: -
size: -
J: TRBJ1-4
V: TRBV19
DNA: TGTGCCAGTAGTTCGGGACTGCCCAGTAATGAAAAACTGTTTTTT
CDR3: CASSSGLPSNEKLFF

D: -
size: -
J: TRBJ1-4
V: TRBV5-1
DNA: TGCGCCAGCAGCTTGGACGTTTCAGGTGAAAAACTGTTTTTT
CDR3: CASSLDVSGEKLFF

D: -
size: -
J: TRBJ2-1
V: TRBV14
DNA: TGTGCCAGCAGCCCCCGCCCAGGAGATGAGCAGTTCTTC
CDR3: CASSPRPGDEQFF

D: -
size: -
J: TRBJ1-2
V: TRBV30
DNA: TGTGCCTGGAGTAGGGGCCGTGACTATGGCTACACCTTC
CDR3: CAWSRGRDYGYTF

D: -
size: -
J: TRBJ2-5
V: TRBV6-1
DNA: TGTGCCAGCAGTGCTCGAGTTCAAGAGACCCAGTACTTC
CDR3: CASSARVQETQYF

D: -
size: -
J: TRBJ1-4
V: TRBV16
DNA: TGTGCCAGCAGCCAATATCACCGATCTAATGAAAAACTGTTTTTT
CDR3: CASSQYHRSNEKLFF

D: -
size: -
J: TRBJ1-5
V: TRBV10-3
DNA: TGTGCCATCAGGGCAGACAATAGCAATCAGCCCCAGCATTTT
CDR3: CAIRADNSNQPQHF

D: -
size: -
J: TRBJ2-3
V: TRBV7-2
DNA: TGTGCCAGCAGCTTAGTAAGTGGGGGCACAGATACGCAGTATTTT
CDR3: CASSLVSGGTDTQYF

D: TRBD1
size: -
J: TRBJ1-2
V: TRBV19
DNA: TGTGCCAGTAAGACAGGGGACTATGGCTACACCTTC
CDR3: CASKTGDYGYTF

D: -
size: -
J: TRBJ2-7
V: TRBV5-6
DNA: TGTGCCAGCAGCTTTCCCCAGGGGGAGCAGTACTTC
CDR3: CASSFPQGEQYF

D: -
size: -
J: TRBJ1-5
V: TRBV7-9
DNA: TGTGCCAGCAGCTTCCGGGTCTCAGCTAATCAGCCCCAGCATTTT
CDR3: CASSFRVSANQPQHF

D: -
size: -
J: TRBJ2-2
V: TRBV6-6
DNA: TGTGCCAGCAGTAGCAATCGGAAAGGGACCGGGGAGCTGTTTTTT
CDR3: CASSSNRKGTGELFF

D: -
size: -
J: TRBJ1-5
V: TRBV18
DNA: TGTGCCAGCTCACCAGGAGGGTCCCAGCCCCAGCATTTT
CDR3: CASSPGGSQPQHF

D: -
size: -
J: TRBJ2-1
V: TRBV5-4
DNA: TGTGCCAGCAGAAGAGACACTTACAATGAGCAGTTCTTC
CDR3: CASRRDTYNEQFF

D: TRBD2
size: -
J: TRBJ2-2
V: TRBV5-1
DNA: TGCGCCAGCAGCTCGACCAGCGGGGGGGACACCGGGGAGCTGTTTTTT
CDR3: CASSSTSGGDTGELFF

D: TRBD1
size: -
J: TRBJ1-4
V: TRBV5-1
DNA: TGCGCCAGCAGCTTGCCCACCCAGGGGGCGGATGAAAAACTGTTTTTT
CDR3: CASSLPTQGADEKLFF

D: -
size: -
J: TRBJ2-1
V: TRBV11-2
DNA: TGTGCCAGCAGCATGAGGCCAGGCCAGATAGGACCGCGAGGAGAGCAGTTCTTC
CDR3: CASSMRPGQIGPRGEQFF

D: TRBD2
size: -
J: TRBJ2-5
V: TRBV7-2
DNA: TGTGCCAGCAGCTTAGCGGGACTAGCGGGGGCGGAGACCCAGTACTTC
CDR3: CASSLAGLAGAETQYF

D: -
size: -
J: TRBJ1-1
V: TRBV29-1
DNA: TGCAGCGTTGAAGGGCGGCCGGGGATGGCGAGGACTGAAGCTTTCTTT
CDR3: CSVEGRPGMARTEAFF

D: -
size: once
J: TRBJ2-5
V: TRBV7-2
DNA: TGTGCCAGCAGCCTCGCGACGTATAGGGGAGAGACCCAGTACTTC
CDR3: CASSLATYRGETQYF

D: -
size: -
J: TRBJ2-5
V: TRBV5-4
DNA: TGTGCCAGCAGCTTGGCGTCAACTTCGGAGACCCAGTACTTC
CDR3: CASSLASTSETQYF

D: TRBD1
size: -
J: TRBJ1-4
V: TRBV7-9
DNA: TGTGCCAGCAGCTTAGTCTCCGGGACAGTGAATGAAAAACTGTTTTTT
CDR3: CASSLVSGTVNEKLFF

D: TRBD2
size: -
J: TRBJ2-1
V: TRBV9
DNA: TGTGCCAGCAGTAAAGCGGGAGTAGCGCGGAATGAGCAGTTCTTC
CDR3: CASSKAGVARNEQFF